Listed below are T cell receptor beta chains from one sample, sequenced in a study of T-cell reconstitution after alpha-beta-depleted transplantation in children. TCRdb processed the PCR reads anew with MiXCR; each CDR3 protein has one entry. The table lists roughly 300,000 distinct CDR3 sequences, 10% to 13% of them singletons, with less than 2.5% in the top ten. The specimen was PBMCs from the stem cell graft donor, collected from the stem cell graft. Every receptor here comes from a human donor who donated a stem cell graft to a child with acute lymphoblastic leukemia. CDR3s include the opening cysteine and the closing phenylalanine or tryptophan. D genes are given only for firm matches. Clone size is not always given. Where it is, it says once, few, many or a class for expanded clones.

j_call cdr3_length v_call d_call clone_size cdr3_nt cdr3_aa
TRBJ2-1 16 TRBV7-8 TRBD2 few TGTGCCAGCAGCTTGGTTAGCGGGAGGGCCTACAATGAGCAGTTCTTC CASSLVSGRAYNEQFF
TRBJ1-1 13 TRBV11-1 . . TGTGCCAGCAGCCGACGGTTGAACACTGAAGCTTTCTTT CASSRRLNTEAFF
TRBJ1-2 13 TRBV24-1 . many TGTGCCACCAGCGGAGGTCCGAACTATGGCTACACCTTC CATSGGPNYGYTF
TRBJ2-1 14 TRBV21-1 . . TGTGCCAGCAGCAGGCGACAGGGCTACAATGAGCAGTTCTTC CASSRRQGYNEQFF
TRBJ2-1 22 TRBV5-4 TRBD2 few TGTGCCAGCAGCTTGCCCCGCTTGGGAGCGGGAGAGGGGGGGACGTTCTTCAATGAGCAGTTCTTC CASSLPRLGAGEGGTFFNEQFF
TRBJ2-4 13 TRBV6-2/TRBV6-3 . . TGTGCCAGCAGTTACCTCCAGCTAGGTATTCAGTACTTC CASSYLQLGIQYF
TRBJ2-7 16 TRBV4-1 TRBD2 . TGCGCCAGCAGCCACCGGACTAGCGGAAGGCCCTACGAGCAGTACTTC CASSHRTSGRPYEQYF
TRBJ1-1 14 TRBV6-5 . many TGTGCCAGCAGTTACTCGACCCGGGGCACTGAAGCTTTCTTT CASSYSTRGTEAFF
TRBJ2-7 16 TRBV2 TRBD2 . TGTGCCAGCAGTGTTTCCCCAGGCCCTAGCGGCTACGAGCAGTACTTC CASSVSPGPSGYEQYF
TRBJ2-1 14 TRBV29-1 . . TGCAGCTTACTCGTTGGCTCCAATGCTCCAAAGCAGTTCTTC CSLLVGSNAPKQFF
TRBJ2-1 15 TRBV6-1 . few TGTGCCAGCAGTCTGGACCCACGCTCCTACAATGAGCAGTTCTTC CASSLDPRSYNEQFF
TRBJ1-4 13 TRBV4-3 . many TGCGCCAGCAGCCAAAGACGGGGGGAAAAACTGTTTTTT CASSQRRGEKLFF
TRBJ2-3 15 TRBV5-1 . many TGCGCCAGCAGCTTGTCGGGAAGGGTCACAGATACGCAGTATTTT CASSLSGRVTDTQYF
TRBJ2-3 11 TRBV29-1 . few TGCAGCGTTGAAGGAACAGATACGCAGTATTTT CSVEGTDTQYF
TRBJ2-2 18 TRBV27 TRBD2 few TGTGCCAGCAGTTTTCGGGGGACTAGCGGGAGTGGGACCGGGGAGCTGTTTTTT CASSFRGTSGSGTGELFF
TRBJ2-3 15 TRBV29-1 TRBD2 few TGCAGCGTCGTTGGGGGACTAGCGAACACAGATACGCAGTATTTT CSVVGGLANTDTQYF
TRBJ2-1 15 TRBV15 TRBD2 few TGTGCCACCAGCAATGGCGGGAGGGGCTACAATGAGCAGTTCTTC CATSNGGRGYNEQFF
TRBJ2-2 17 TRBV6-2/TRBV6-3 TRBD2 . TGTGCCAGCAGTGACCCGGGACTAGCGGGCGCCACCGGGGAGCTGTTTTTT CASSDPGLAGATGELFF
TRBJ1-2 14 TRBV4-3 TRBD1 . TGCGCCAGCAGCCAACCGGACAGGGGCTATGGCTACACCTTC CASSQPDRGYGYTF
TRBJ2-4 14 TRBV7-9 . few TGTGCCAGCAGCCCCGAGGAGGGCGGGAACATTCAGTACTTC CASSPEEGGNIQYF
TRBJ1-4 15 TRBV7-6 . few TGTGCCAGCAGCTCCCGGGGCAGGTTTGACGAAAAACTGTTTTTT CASSSRGRFDEKLFF
TRBJ2-1 16 TRBV6-2/TRBV6-3 TRBD2 many TGTGCCAGCAGTTACTCGAGACTAGCGGGAGGAAATGAGCAGTTCTTC CASSYSRLAGGNEQFF
TRBJ2-4 16 TRBV27 . . TGTGCCAGCAGTCAGAACAGGGGGGGGGGCAAAAACATTCAGTACTTC CASSQNRGGGKNIQYF
TRBJ2-5 14 TRBV25-1 . . TGTGCCAGCAGTGAATTAATGGGAGGAGAGACCCAGTACTTC CASSELMGGETQYF
TRBJ2-3 16 TRBV5-6 TRBD2 many TGTGCCAGCAGCTTGGGGGGCCTAGCGGGCACAGATACGCAGTATTTT CASSLGGLAGTDTQYF
TRBJ2-5 14 TRBV5-1 TRBD1 many TGCGCCAGCAGCCTCAACAGGGGACGAGAGACCCAGTACTTC CASSLNRGRETQYF
TRBJ2-1 15 TRBV11-2 . few TGTGCCAGCAGCGCCAGGAGGGGGGTCAGCAATGAGCAGTTCTTC CASSARRGVSNEQFF
TRBJ2-1 14 TRBV27 . few TGTGCCAGCAGTATGGGACCTGCAGCGGGCGAGCAGTTCTTC CASSMGPAAGEQFF